This TCR beta chain was sequenced for a study of naive and memory T cell subsets. The beta constant-region primer was an equimolar mix of two oligonucleotides covering TRBC1 and TRBC2. Ligated cDNA was amplified by four rounds of PCR with nested alpha and beta constant-region primers and SP2. TCRdb re-called the UMI-ligation and nested PCR reads through MiXCR, storing one row per CDR3 protein. The sample holds more than 35,000 distinct CDR3 sequences, less than 15% seen once. Points from the study as a whole: Clonotypes are single alpha or beta chains, not paired receptors. TCR abundance followed a power law differing between naive and memory subsets. Gini index rose across naive, CM, EM and EMRA in CD4 and CD8.

This CDR3 has 16 residues. The germline CDR1 and CDR2 sequences are SGHTA and FQGNSA. J gave up 0 bases and V 3 bases, and 2 bases lay outside the gene matches. A word on this clonotype: Its antigen is currently unknown.

The sequence was collected from a human donor in good health. What was sequenced was effector memory CD4+ T cells from blood. Subset given: effector memory, CD45RA- CD27-. The chain combines TRBV7-2 with TRBJ2-3, with 11 bases identical to TRBD2. CDR3 protein: CASSLRLAGSTDTQYF. In DNA, the CDR3 is TGTGCCAGCAGCTTGCGACTAGCGGGGAGCACAGATACGCAGTATTTT.